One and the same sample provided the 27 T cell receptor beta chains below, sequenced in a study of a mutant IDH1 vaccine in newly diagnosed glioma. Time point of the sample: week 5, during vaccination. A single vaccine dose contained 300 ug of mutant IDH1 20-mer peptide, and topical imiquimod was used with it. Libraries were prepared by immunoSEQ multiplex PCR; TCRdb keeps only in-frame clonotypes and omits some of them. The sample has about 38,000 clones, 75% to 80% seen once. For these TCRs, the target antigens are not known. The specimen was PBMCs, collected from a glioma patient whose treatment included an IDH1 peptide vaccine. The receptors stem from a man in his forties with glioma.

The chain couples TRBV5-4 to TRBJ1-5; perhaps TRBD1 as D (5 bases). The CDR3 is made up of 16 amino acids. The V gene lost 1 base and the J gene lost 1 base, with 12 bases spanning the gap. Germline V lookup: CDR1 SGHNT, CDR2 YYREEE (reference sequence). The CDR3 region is CASSLWGGGSNQPQHF. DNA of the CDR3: TGTGCCAGCAGCTTGTGGGGGGGTGGGAGCAATCAGCCCCAGCATTTT. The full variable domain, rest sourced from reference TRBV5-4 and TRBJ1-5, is ETGVTQSPTHLIKTRGQQVTLRCSSQSGHNTVSWYQQALGQGPQFIFQYYREEENGRGNFPPRFSGLQFPNYSSELNVNALELDDSALYLCASSLWGGGSNQPQHFGDGTRLSIL.

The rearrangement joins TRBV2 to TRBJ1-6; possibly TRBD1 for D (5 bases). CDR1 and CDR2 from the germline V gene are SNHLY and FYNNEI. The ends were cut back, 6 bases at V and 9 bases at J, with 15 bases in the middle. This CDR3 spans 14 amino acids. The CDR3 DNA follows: TGTGCCAGCAGGTACAGGTGGGCGAGTTCACCCCTCCACTTT. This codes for CASRYRWASSPLHF.

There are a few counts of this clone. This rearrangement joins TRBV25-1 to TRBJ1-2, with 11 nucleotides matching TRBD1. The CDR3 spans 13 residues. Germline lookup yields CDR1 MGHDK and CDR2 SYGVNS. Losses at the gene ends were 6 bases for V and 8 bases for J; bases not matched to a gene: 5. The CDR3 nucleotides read TGTGCCAGCAGGGGACAGGGGGTGAAGGGCTACACCTTC. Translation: CASRGQGVKGYTF.

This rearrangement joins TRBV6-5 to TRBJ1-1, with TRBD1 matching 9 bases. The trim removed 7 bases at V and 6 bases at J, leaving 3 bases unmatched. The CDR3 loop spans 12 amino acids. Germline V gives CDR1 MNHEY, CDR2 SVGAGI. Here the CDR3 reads CASKTGGAEAFF. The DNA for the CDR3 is TGTGCCAGCAAGACAGGGGGTGCTGAAGCTTTCTTT.

CDR3 nucleotide sequence: TGTGCCAGCCGCTCCAGGCTTTACGAGCAGTACTTC. This encodes CASRSRLYEQYF. This chain connects TRBV6-1 to TRBJ2-7; no firm D call. V was clipped by 8 bases and J by 4 bases, with 12 bases between them. Germline loops: CDR1 MNHNS, CDR2 SASEGT. CDR3 length equals 12 residues.

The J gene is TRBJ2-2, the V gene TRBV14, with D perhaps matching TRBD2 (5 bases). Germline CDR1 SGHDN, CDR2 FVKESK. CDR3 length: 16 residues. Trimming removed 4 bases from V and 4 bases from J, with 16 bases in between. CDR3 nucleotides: TGTGCCAGCAGCCCCTTAAGTACTAGTGGCACCGGGGAGCTGTTTTTT. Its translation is CASSPLSTSGTGELFF.

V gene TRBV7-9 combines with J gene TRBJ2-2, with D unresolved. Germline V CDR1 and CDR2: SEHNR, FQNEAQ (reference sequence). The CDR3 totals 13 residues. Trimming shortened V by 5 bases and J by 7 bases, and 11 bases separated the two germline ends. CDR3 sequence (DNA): TGTGCCAGCAGCCCAAGTATAGGCGGGGAGCTGTTTTTT. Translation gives CASSPSIGGELFF.

CDR3 sequence reads: CASSSLDRNTGELFF. The CDR3 nucleotides are TGTGCCAGCAGCTCTTTAGACAGGAACACCGGGGAGCTGTTTTTT. The chain is built from TRBV5-6 and TRBJ2-2; maybe TRBD1 (5 bases). Trimming left V 3 bases short and J 1 base short, with 10 bases between. From germline, CDR1 is SGHDT and CDR2 YYEEEE. The CDR3 spans 15 residues.

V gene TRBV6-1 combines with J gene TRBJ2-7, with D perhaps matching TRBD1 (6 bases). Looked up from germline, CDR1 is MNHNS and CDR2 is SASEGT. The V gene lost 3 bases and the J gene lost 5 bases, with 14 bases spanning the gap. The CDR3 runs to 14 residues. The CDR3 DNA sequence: TGTGCCAGCAGTGATGGTAAGGGGGTAAACGAGCAGTACTTC. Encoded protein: CASSDGKGVNEQYF.

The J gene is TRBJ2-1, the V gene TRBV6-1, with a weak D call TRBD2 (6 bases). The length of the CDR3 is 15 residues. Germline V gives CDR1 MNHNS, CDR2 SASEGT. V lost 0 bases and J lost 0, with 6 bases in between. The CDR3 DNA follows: TGTGCCAGCAGTGAAGCCGGGAGCTCCTACAATGAGCAGTTCTTC. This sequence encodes CASSEAGSSYNEQFF.

CDR3 in amino acids: CASSLGDSINEKLFF. In DNA form, the CDR3 reads TGTGCCAGCAGCCTAGGGGACAGTATTAATGAAAAACTGTTTTTT. V and J are TRBV7-9 and TRBJ1-4, with 7 bases identical to TRBD1. Germline CDR1 and CDR2: SEHNR and FQNEAQ (reference sequence). V lost 5 bases to trimming and J lost 4 bases; unmatched junction nucleotides: 7. This CDR3 has 15 amino acids.

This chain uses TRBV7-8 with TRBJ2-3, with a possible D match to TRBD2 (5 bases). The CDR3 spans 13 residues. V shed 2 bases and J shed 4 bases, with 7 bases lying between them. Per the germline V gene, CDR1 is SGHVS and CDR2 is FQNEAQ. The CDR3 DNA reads TGTGCCAGCAGCTTACGGGGTGCAGATACGCAGTATTTT. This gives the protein CASSLRGADTQYF.

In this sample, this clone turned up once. Written as DNA, the CDR3 is TGCGCCAGCAGCCAAGTTCAGGGGGCGGCAAATGAGCAGTTCTTC. Translation: CASSQVQGAANEQFF. The gene calls are TRBV4-1 and TRBJ2-1, with 8 bases identical to TRBD1. The V gene end was trimmed by 1 base and the J gene end by 7 bases; junction bases not matched to a gene: 6. Germline CDR1 is MGHRA and CDR2 is YSYEKL. The CDR3 is made up of 15 amino acids.

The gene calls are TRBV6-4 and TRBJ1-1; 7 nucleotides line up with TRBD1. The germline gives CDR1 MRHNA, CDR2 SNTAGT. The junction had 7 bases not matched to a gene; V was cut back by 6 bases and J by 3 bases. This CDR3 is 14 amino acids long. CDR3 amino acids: CASSDRDSDTEAFF. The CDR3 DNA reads TGTGCCAGCAGCGACAGGGACAGCGACACTGAAGCTTTCTTT.

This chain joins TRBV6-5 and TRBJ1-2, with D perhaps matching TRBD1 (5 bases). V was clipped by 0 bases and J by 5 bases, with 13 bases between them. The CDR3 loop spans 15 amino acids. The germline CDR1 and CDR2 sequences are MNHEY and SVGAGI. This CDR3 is CASSYSKLGGYGYTF. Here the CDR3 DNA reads TGTGCCAGCAGTTACTCGAAACTTGGGGGATATGGCTACACCTTC.

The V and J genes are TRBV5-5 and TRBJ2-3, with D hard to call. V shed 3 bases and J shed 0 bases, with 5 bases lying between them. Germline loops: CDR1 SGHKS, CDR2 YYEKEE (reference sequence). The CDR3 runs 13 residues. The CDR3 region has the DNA TGTGCCAGCAGCTCGCCCAGCACAGATACGCAGTATTTT. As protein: CASSSPSTDTQYF. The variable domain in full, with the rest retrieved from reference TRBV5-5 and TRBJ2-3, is DAGVTQSPTHLIKTRGQQVTLRCSPISGHKSVSWYQQVLGQGPQFIFQYYEKEERGRGNFPDRFSARQFPNYSSELNVNALLLGDSALYLCASSSPSTDTQYFGPGTRLTVL.

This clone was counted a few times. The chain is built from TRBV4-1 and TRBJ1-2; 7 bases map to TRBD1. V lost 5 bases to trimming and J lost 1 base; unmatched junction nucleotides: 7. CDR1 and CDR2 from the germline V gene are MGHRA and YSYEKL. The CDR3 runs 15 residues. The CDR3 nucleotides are TGCGCCAGCAGCTCCCCGACAGGGAGTAACTATGGCTACACCTTC. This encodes CASSSPTGSNYGYTF.

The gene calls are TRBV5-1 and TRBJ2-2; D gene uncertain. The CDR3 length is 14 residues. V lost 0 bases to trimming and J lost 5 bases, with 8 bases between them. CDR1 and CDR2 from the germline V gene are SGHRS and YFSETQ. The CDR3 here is CASSLGARTGELFF. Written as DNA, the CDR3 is TGCGCCAGCAGCTTGGGGGCTCGGACCGGGGAGCTGTTTTTT.

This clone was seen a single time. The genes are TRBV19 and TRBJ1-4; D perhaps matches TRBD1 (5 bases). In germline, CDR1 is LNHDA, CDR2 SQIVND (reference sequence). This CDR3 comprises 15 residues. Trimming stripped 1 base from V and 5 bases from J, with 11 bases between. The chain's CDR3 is CASSIGGMENEKLFF. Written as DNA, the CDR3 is TGTGCCAGTAGTATAGGGGGGATGGAAAATGAAAAACTGTTTTTT.

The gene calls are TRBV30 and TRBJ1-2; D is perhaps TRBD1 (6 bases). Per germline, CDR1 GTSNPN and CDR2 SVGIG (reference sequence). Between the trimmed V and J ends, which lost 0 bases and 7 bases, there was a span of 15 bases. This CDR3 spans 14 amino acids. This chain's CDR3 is CAWSVRWGGGGYTF. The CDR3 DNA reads TGTGCCTGGAGTGTACGCTGGGGAGGGGGTGGCTACACCTTC.

Here the CDR3 reads CASSIDLYRPSYEQYF. As DNA, the CDR3 is TGTGCCAGTAGTATAGATCTTTACAGGCCAAGCTACGAGCAGTACTTC. This chain joins TRBV19 and TRBJ2-7; a possible D gene is TRBD1 (5 bases). Germline assignment: CDR1 LNHDA and CDR2 SQIVND (reference sequence). Trimming pared 0 bases from V and 3 bases from J, leaving 15 bases between. The CDR3 runs 16 residues.

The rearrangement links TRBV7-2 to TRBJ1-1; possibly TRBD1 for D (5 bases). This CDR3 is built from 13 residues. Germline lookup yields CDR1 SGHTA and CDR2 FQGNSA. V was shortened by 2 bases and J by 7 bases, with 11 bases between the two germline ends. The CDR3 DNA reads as TGTGCCAGCAGCTTATTCGGGGGGGATGAAGCTTTCTTT. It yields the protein CASSLFGGDEAFF. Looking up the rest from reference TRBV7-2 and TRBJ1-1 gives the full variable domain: GAGVSQSPSNKVTEKGKDVELRCDPISGHTALYWYRQSLGQGLEFLIYFQGNSAPDKSGLPSDRFSAERTGGSVSTLTIQRTQQEDSAVYLCASSLFGGDEAFFGQGTRLTVV.

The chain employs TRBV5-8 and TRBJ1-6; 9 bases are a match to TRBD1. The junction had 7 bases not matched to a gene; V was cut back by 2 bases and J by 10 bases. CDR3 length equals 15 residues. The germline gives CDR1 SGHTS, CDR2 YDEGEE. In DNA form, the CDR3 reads TGTGCCAGCAGCTTAACGGGACAGGGTGAATCACCCCTCCACTTT. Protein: CASSLTGQGESPLHF.

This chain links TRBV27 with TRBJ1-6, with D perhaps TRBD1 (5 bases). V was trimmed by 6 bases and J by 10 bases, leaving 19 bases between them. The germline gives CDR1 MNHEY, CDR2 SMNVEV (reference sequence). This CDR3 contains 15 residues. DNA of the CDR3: TGTGCCAGCAGCCGGTACTCGGGGCCCACCTCACCCCTCCACTTT. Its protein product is CASSRYSGPTSPLHF.

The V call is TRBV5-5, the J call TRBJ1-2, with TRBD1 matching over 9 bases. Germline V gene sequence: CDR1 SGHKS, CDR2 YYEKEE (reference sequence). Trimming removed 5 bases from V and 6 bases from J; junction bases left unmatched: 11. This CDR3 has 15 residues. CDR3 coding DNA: TGTGCCAGCAGGCGACCGGGACAGGGCAATAATGGCTACACCTTC. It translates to CASRRPGQGNNGYTF.

The DNA for the CDR3 is TGTGCCAGCTCGCTCTTCCGGGACAGGGAGAACACTGAAGCTTTCTTT. It translates to CASSLFRDRENTEAFF. The J gene is TRBJ1-1, the V gene TRBV18, with 9 bases identical to TRBD1. The J segment lost 1 base and the V segment lost 6 bases, leaving 9 bases of the junction unmatched. CDR1 KGHSH and CDR2 LQKENI come from the germline V gene. The CDR3 runs to 16 residues.

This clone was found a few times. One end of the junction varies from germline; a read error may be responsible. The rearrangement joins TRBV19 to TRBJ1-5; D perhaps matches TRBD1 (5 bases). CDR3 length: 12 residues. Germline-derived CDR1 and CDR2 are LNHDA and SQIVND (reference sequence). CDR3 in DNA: TGTGCCAGTAGTATTCTGGGACGCTCGTGGGCCTTT. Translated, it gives CASSILGRSWAF.